This T cell receptor (beta chain) was sequenced in a study of shared T cell receptors in the human thymus. V lost 0 bases to trimming and J lost 2 bases, with 10 bases between them. The CDR3 sequence is 15 residues long. CDR1 is LGHNA and CDR2 is YSLEER in the germline V gene. Here immunoSEQ multiplex PCR was the method, and the copy in TCRdb shows in-frame clones only, minus some. Of about 380,000 clones in the sample, about 95% were seen once. This clonotype was obtained from a human donor. Material: thymocytes. The chain links TRBV4-3 to TRBJ2-5; a possible D gene is TRBD2 (6 bases). Here the CDR3 DNA reads TGCGCCAGCAGCCAAGAACCGGGACTTCAAGAGACCCAGTACTTC. Its translation is CASSQEPGLQETQYF.